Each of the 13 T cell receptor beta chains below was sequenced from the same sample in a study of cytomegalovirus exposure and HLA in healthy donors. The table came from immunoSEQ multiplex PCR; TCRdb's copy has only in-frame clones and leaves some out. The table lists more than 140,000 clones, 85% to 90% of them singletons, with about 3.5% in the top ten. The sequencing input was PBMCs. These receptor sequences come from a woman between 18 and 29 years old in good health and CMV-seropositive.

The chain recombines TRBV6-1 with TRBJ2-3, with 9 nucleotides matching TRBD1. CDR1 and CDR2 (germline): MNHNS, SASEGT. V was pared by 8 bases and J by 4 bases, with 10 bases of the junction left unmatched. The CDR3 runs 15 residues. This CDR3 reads CASELQGARPDTQYF. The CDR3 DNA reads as TGTGCCAGCGAGTTACAGGGGGCGCGTCCAGATACGCAGTATTTT.

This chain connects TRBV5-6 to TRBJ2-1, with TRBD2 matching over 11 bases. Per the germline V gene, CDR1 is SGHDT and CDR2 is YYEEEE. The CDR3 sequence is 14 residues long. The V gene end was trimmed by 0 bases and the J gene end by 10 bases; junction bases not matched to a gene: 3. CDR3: CASSLGLAGNEQFF. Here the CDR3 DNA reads TGTGCCAGCAGCTTGGGACTAGCGGGAAACGAGCAGTTCTTC.

CDR3 protein: CASRGGLIAGPNEQFF. CDR3 sequence (DNA): TGTGCCAGTAGGGGGGGTCTTATAGCGGGACCCAATGAGCAGTTCTTC. V and J are TRBV19 and TRBJ2-1; 8 bases map to TRBD2. Germline values: CDR1 LNHDA, CDR2 SQIVND (reference sequence). V was clipped by 6 bases and J by 6 bases; unmatched bases: 13. CDR3 length equals 16 residues. The complete variable domain, with remaining parts taken from reference TRBV19 and TRBJ2-1, reads DGGITQSPKYLFRKEGQNVTLSCEQNLNHDAMYWYRQDPGQGLRLIYYSQIVNDFQKGDIAEGYSVSREKKESFPLTVTSAQKNPTAFYLCASRGGLIAGPNEQFFGPGTRLTVL.

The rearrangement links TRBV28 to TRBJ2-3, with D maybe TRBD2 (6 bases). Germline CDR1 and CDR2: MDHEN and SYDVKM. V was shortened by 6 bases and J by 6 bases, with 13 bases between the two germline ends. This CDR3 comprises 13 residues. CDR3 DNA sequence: TGTGCCAGCAGCCTTAGCGGCCAGGATACGCAGTATTTT. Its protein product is CASSLSGQDTQYF.

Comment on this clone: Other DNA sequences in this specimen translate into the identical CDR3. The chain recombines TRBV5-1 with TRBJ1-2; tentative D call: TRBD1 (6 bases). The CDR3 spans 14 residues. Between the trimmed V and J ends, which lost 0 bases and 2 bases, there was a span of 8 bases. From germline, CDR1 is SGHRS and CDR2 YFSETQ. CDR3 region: CASSLGQGNYGYTF. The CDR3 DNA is TGCGCCAGCAGCTTGGGGCAGGGGAACTATGGCTACACCTTC.

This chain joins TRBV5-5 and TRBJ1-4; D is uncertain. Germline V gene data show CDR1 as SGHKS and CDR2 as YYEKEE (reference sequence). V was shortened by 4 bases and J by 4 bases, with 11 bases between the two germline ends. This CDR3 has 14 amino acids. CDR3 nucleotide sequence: TGTGCCAGCAGCCGAGATTTGGTTAATGAAAAACTGTTTTTT. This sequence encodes CASSRDLVNEKLFF.

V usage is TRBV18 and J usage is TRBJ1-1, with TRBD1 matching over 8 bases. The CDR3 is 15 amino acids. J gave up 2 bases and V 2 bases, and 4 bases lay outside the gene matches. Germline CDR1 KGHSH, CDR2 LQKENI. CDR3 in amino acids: CASSPAGGGNTEAFF. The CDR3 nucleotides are TGTGCCAGCTCACCAGCAGGGGGCGGAAACACTGAAGCTTTCTTT. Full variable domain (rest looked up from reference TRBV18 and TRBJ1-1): NAGVMQNPRHLVRRRGQEARLRCSPMKGHSHVYWYRQLPEEGLKFMVYLQKENIIDESGMPKERFSAEFPKEGPSILRIQQVVRGDSAAYFCASSPAGGGNTEAFFGQGTRLTVV.

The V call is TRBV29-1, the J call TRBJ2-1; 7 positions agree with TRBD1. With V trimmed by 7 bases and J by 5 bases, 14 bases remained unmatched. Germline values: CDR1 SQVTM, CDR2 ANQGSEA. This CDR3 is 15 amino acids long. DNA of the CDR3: TGCAGCGGGAACCGTCTGGGACAGACCAACAATGAGCAGTTCTTC. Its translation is CSGNRLGQTNNEQFF.

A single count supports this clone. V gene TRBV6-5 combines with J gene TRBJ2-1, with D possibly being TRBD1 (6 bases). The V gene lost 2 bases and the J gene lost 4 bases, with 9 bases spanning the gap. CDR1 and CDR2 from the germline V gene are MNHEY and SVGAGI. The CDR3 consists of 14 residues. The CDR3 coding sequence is TGTGCCAGCAGTTACGCCGGACAGTACAATGAGCAGTTCTTC. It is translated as CASSYAGQYNEQFF.

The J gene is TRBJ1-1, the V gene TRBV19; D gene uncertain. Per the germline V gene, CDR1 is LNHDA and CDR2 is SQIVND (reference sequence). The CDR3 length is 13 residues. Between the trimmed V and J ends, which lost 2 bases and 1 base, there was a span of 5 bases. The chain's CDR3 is CASSILRNTEAFF. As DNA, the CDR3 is TGTGCCAGTAGTATACTCAGGAACACTGAAGCTTTCTTT.

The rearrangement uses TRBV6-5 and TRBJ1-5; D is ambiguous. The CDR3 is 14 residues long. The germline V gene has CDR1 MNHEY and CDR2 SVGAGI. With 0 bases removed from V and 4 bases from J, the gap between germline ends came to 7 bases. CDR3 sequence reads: CASSYSSRNQPQHF. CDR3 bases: TGTGCCAGCAGTTACTCGAGCCGTAATCAGCCCCAGCATTTT.

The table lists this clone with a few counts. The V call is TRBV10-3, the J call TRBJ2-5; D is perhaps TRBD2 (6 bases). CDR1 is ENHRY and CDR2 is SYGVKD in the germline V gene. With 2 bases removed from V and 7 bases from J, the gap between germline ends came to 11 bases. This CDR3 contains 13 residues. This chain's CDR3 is CAISEVSGRTQYF. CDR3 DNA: TGTGCCATCAGTGAGGTTAGCGGAAGGACCCAGTACTTC.

The CDR3 DNA reads as TGCGCCAGCAGCTTGGTTGGTGACAGGGTTGAGACCCAGTACTTC. Protein: CASSLVGDRVETQYF. The chain uses TRBV5-1 and TRBJ2-5; the match to TRBD1 covers 7 bases. Germline V gene lookup returns CDR1 SGHRS and CDR2 YFSETQ. The CDR3 is 15 residues long. Trimming removed 0 bases from V and 5 bases from J; junction bases left unmatched: 7.